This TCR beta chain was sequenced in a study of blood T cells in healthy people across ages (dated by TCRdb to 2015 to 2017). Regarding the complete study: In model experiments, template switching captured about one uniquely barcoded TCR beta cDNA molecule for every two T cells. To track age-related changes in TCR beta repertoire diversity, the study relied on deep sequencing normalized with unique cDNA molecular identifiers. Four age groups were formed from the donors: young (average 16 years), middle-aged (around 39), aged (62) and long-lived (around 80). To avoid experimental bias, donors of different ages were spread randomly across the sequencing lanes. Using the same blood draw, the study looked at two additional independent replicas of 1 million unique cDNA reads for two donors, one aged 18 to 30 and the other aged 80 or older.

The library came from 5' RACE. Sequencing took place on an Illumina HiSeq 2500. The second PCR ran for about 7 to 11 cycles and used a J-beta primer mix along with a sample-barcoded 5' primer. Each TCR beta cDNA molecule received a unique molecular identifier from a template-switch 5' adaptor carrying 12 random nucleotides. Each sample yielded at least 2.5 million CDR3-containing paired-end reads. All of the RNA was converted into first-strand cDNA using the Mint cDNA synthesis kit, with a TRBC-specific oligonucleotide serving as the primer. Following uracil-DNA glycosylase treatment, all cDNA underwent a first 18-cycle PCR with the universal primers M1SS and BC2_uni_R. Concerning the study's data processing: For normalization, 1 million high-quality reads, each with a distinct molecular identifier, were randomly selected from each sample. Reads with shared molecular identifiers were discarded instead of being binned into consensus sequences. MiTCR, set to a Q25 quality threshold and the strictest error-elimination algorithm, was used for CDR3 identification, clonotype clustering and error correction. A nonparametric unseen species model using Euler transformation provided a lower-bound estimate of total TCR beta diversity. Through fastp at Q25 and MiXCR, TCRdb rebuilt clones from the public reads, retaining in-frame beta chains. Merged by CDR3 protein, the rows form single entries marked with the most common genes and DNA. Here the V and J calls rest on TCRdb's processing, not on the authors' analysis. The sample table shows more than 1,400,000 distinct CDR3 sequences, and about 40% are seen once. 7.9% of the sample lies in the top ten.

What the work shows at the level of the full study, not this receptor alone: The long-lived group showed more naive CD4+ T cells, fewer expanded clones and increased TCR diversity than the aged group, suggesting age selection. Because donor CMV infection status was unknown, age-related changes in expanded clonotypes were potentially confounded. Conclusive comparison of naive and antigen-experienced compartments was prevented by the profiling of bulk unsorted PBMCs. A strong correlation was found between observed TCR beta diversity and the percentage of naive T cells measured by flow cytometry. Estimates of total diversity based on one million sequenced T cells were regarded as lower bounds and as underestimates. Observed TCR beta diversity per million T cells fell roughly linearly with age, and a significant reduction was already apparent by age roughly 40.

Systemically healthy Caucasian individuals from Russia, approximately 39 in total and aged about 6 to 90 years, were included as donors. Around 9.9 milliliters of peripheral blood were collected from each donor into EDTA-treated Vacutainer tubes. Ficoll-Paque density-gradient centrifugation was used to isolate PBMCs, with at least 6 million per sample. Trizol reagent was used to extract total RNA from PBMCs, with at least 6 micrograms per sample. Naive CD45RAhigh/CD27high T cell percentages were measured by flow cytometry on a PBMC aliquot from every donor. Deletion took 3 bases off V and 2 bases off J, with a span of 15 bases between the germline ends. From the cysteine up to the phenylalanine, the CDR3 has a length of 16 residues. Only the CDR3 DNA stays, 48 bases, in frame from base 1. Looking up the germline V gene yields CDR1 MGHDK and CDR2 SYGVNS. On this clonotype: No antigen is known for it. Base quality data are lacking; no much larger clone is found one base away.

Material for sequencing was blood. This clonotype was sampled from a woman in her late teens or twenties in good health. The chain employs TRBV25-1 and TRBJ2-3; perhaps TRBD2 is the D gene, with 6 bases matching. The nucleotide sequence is TGTGCCAGCAGTGACCCTCGAAGCGGGTTCACAGATACGCAGTATTTT. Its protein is CASSDPRSGFTDTQYF.